This TCR beta chain was identified during a study of blood T cells in healthy people across ages. General observations from the study: Naive T cell percentage and TCR beta diversity correlated strongly. Unknown CMV status may confound age-related changes in expanded clones.

A second roughly 7 to 11 cycle PCR used barcoded and J-beta primers. TCRdb itself ran the 5' RACE reads through MiXCR, one entry per CDR3 protein. This sample has some 700,000 distinct CDR3 sequences, with approximately 22% found just once. With regard to this clonotype: Antigen unknown. One junction end disagrees with the germline gene, perhaps due to a read error.

Specimen: blood. This receptor was identified in an older man in good health.

The CDR3 is CARSLARDSERGTDTQYF. In DNA form, the CDR3 reads TGTGCCAGGAGTTTGGCACGGGATAGCGAGAGAGGCACAGATACGCAGTATTTT. The chain uses TRBV6-8 and TRBJ2-3, with TRBD2 as a possible D gene (5 bases). Germline-derived CDR1 and CDR2 are MNHGY and SAAAGT. This CDR3 spans 18 amino acids.